This T cell receptor (beta chain) appears in the sequencing data of a study of beta chain features in type 1 diabetes. About the research overall: No age, gender or cell yield differences were seen between patients and healthy donors.

This clone has more than one count but fewer than ten. What it binds is unknown. The investigators reverse transcribed all of the isolated RNA, so they sequenced expressed TCRB transcripts. Assay used: immunoSEQ multiplex PCR; TCRdb lists only in-frame clones, some missing. The sample comprises 680,000 or so clones, about 14% of which are singletons, and about 0.097% rests with the top ten. The single heparinised draw taken from each donor contained roughly 100 mL of blood on average. Study conclusions and caveats: Fewer insertions but more deletions were seen at VDJ junctions in type 1 diabetes patients. In these data, an HLA type influence on TCRB rearrangement remained unresolved.

CDR3 length equals 16 residues. V was clipped by 5 bases and J by 0 bases, with 13 bases between them. Germline CDR1 reads MGHRA; CDR2 reads YSYEKL. The TCR comes from a man between 18 and 35 years old in good health. The rearrangement links TRBV4-1 to TRBJ1-4; weak D call: TRBD1 (5 bases). The sequenced material came from naive CD4+ T cells from blood. For the CDR3, the DNA is TGCGCCAGCAGCACTCGGACACTCTCAACTAATGAAAAACTGTTTTTT. It translates to CASSTRTLSTNEKLFF.